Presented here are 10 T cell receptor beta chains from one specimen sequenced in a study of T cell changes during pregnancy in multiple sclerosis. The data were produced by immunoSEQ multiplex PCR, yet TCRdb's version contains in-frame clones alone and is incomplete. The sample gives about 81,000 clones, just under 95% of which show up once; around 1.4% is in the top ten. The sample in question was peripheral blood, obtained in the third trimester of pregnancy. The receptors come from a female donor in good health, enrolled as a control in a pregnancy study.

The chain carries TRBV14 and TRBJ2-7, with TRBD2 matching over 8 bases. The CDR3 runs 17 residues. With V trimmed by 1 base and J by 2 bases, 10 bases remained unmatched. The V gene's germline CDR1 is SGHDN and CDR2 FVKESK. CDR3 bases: TGTGCCAGCAGCCAAGGGCGGTTTGGTAGCGGGACCTACGAGCAGTACTTC. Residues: CASSQGRFGSGTYEQYF.

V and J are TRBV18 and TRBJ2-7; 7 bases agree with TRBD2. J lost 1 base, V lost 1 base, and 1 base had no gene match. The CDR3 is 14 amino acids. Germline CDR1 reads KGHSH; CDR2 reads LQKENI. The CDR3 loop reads CASSPQRGSYEQYF. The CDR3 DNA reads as TGTGCCAGCTCACCACAGCGGGGATCCTACGAGCAGTACTTC.

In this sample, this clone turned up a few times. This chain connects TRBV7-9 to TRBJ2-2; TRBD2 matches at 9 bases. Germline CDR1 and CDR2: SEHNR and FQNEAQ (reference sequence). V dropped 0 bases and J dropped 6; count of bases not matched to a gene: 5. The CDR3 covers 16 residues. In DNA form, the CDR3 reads TGTGCCAGCAGCTTAGCCTTAGCGGGAGTGGCCGGGGAGCTGTTTTTT. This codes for CASSLALAGVAGELFF.

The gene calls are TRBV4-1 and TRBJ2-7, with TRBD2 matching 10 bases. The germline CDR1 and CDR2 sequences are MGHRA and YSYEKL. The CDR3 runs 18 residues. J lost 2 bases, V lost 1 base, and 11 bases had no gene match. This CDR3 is CASSQAKGLAVQTYEQYF. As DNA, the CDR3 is TGCGCCAGCAGCCAAGCGAAAGGACTAGCGGTACAAACCTACGAGCAGTACTTC.

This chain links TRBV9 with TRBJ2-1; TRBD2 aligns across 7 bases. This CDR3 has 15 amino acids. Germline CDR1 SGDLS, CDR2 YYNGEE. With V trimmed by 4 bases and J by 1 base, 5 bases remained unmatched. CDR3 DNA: TGTGCCAGCAGCCCGCGGGAGAAATCCTACAATGAGCAGTTCTTC. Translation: CASSPREKSYNEQFF.

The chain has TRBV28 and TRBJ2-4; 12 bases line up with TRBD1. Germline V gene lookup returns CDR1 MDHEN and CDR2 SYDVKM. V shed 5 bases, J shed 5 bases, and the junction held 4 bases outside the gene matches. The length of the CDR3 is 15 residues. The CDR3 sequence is CASSRGQGAQNIQYF. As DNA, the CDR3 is TGTGCCAGCAGTAGGGGACAGGGGGCTCAAAACATTCAGTACTTC.

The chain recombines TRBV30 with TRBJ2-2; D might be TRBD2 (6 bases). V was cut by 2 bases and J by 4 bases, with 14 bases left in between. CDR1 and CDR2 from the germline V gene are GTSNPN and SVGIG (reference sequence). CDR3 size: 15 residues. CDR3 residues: CAWSRLDSGTGELFF. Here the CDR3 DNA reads TGTGCCTGGAGTAGACTAGATTCGGGCACCGGGGAGCTGTTTTTT. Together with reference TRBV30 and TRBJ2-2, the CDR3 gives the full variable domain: SQTIHQWPATLVQPVGSPLSLECTVEGTSNPNLYWYRQAAGRGLQLLFYSVGIGQISSEVPQNLSASRPQDRQFILSSKKLLLSDSGFYLCAWSRLDSGTGELFFGEGSRLTVL.

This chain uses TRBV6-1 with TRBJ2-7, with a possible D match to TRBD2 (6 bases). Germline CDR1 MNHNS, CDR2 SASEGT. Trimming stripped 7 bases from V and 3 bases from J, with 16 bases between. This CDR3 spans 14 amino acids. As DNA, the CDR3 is TGTGCCAGCACCCGGGGGTTCATTGACTACGAGCAGTACTTC. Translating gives CASTRGFIDYEQYF.

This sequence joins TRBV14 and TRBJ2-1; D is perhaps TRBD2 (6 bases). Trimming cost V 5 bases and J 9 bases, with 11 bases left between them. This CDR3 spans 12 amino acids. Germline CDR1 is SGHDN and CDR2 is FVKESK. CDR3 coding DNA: TGTGCCAGCAGCAAACGGGGGTCTGAGCAGTTCTTC. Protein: CASSKRGSEQFF.

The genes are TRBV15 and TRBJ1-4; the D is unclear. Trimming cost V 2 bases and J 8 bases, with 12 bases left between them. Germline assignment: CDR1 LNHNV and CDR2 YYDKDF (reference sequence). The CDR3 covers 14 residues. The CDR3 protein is CATSRPFTGEKLFF. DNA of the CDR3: TGTGCCACCAGCAGACCCTTTACGGGGGAAAAACTGTTTTTT.